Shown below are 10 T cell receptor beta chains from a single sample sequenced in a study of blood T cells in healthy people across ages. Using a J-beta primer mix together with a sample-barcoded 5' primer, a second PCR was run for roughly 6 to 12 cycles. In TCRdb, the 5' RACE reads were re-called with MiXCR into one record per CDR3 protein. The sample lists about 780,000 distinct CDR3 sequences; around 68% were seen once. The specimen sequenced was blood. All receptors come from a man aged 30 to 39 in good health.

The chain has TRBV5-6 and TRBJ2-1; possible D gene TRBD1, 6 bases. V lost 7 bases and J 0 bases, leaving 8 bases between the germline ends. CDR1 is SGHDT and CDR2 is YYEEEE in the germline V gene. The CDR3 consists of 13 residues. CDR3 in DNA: TGTGCCAGCCAGGGGTTCTCCTACAATGAGCAGTTCTTC. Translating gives CASQGFSYNEQFF.

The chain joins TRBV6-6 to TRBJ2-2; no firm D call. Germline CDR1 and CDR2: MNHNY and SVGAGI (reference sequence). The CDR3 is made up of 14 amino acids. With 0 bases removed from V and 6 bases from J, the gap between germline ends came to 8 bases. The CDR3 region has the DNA TGTGCCAGCAGTTACTCGAGCGTGGCCGGGGAGCTGTTTTTT. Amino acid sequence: CASSYSSVAGELFF.

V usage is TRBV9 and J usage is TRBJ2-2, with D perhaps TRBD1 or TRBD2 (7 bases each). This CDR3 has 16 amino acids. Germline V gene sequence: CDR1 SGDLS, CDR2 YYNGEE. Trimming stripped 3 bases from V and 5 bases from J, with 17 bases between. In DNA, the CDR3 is TGTGCCAGCAGCGACCAGGGGGGGGTAGGGACCGGGGAGCTGTTTTTT. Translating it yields CASSDQGGVGTGELFF.

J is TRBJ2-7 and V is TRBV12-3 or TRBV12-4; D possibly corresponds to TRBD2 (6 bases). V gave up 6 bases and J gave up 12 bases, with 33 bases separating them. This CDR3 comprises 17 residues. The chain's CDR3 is CASRPLGRGVAKNIRYF. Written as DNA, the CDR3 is TGTGCCAGCAGGCCCCTCGGGAGAGGGGTAGCCAAAAACATTCGGTACTTC.

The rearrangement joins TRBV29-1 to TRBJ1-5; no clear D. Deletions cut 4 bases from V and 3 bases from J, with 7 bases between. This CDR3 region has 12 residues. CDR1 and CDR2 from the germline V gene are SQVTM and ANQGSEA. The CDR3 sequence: CSVGSFNQPQHF. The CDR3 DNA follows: TGCAGCGTTGGCAGCTTCAATCAGCCCCAGCATTTT. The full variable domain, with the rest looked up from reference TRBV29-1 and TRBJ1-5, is SAVISQKPSRDICQRGTSLTIQCQVDSQVTMMFWYRQQPGQSLTLIATANQGSEATYESGFVIDKFPISRPNLTFSTLTVSNMSPEDSSIYLCSVGSFNQPQHFGDGTRLSIL.

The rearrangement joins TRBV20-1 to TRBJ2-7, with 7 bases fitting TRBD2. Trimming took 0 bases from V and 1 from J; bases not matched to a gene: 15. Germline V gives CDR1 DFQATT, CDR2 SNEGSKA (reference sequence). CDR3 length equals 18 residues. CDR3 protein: CSARDPIQRDYPSYEQYF. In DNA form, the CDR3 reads TGCAGTGCTAGAGATCCGATCCAGCGGGACTACCCTTCCTACGAGCAGTACTTC.

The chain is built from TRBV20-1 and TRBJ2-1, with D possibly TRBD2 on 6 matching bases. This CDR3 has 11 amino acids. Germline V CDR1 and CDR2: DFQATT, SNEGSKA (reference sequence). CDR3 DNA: TGCAGCGTGCGGCGGGATAATGAGCAGTTCTTC. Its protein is CSVRRDNEQFF.

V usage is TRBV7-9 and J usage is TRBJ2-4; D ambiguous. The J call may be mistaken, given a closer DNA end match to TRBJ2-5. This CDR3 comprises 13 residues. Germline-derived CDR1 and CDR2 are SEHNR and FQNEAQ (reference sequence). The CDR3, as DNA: TGTGCCAGCACCATAGACTCTCAAGAGACCCAGTACTTC. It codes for CASTIDSQETQYF.

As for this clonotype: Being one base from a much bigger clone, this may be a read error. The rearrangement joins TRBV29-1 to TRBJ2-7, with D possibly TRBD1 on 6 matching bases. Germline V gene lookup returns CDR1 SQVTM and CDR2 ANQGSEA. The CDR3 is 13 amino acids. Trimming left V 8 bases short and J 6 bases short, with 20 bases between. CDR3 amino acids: CSIGQQGDTEQYF. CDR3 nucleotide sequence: TGCAGCATTGGTCAACAGGGAGACACCGAGCAGTACTTC.

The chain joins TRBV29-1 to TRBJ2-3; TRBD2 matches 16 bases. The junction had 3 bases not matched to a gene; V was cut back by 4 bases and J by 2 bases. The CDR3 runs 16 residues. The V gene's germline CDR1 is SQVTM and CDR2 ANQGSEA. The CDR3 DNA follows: TGCAGCGTTGGGGGACTAGCGGGGGGGAACACAGATACGCAGTATTTT. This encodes CSVGGLAGGNTDTQYF.